The 6 T cell receptor beta chains given below trace back to one sample, sequenced in a study of blood T cell repertoires in COVID-19. Only in-frame clones appear in the TCRdb table, and some are missing; sequencing was by immunoSEQ multiplex PCR. The sample contains roughly 62,000 clones, roughly 84% of which appear only once. Sequenced input: peripheral blood. These receptors were obtained from a man aged 25-45 years with COVID-19, enrolled during active disease.

J is TRBJ1-1 and V is TRBV19, with 8 bases aligning to TRBD1. The V segment lost 3 bases and the J segment 4 bases; nucleotides outside the gene matches: 7. Germline loops: CDR1 LNHDA, CDR2 SQIVND (reference sequence). The CDR3 runs 15 residues. Here the CDR3 DNA reads TGTGCCAGTAGTATCCTGACAGGGGAGGGCACTGAAGCTTTCTTT. Translated, it gives CASSILTGEGTEAFF. The full variable domain, rest sourced from reference TRBV19 and TRBJ1-1, is DGGITQSPKYLFRKEGQNVTLSCEQNLNHDAMYWYRQDPGQGLRLIYYSQIVNDFQKGDIAEGYSVSREKKESFPLTVTSAQKNPTAFYLCASSILTGEGTEAFFGQGTRLTVV.

This chain uses TRBV25-1 with TRBJ1-1; 7 bases are a match to TRBD1. V shed 4 bases, J shed 4 bases, and the junction held 6 bases outside the gene matches. The CDR3 is 14 residues long. Germline V gene lookup returns CDR1 MGHDK and CDR2 SYGVNS. The CDR3 coding sequence is TGTGCCAGCAGTGGGGGGACAGCCGTCACTGAAGCTTTCTTT. It yields the protein CASSGGTAVTEAFF.

The rearrangement uses TRBV30 and TRBJ1-5; D possibly corresponds to TRBD1 (5 bases). CDR1 and CDR2 from the germline V gene are GTSNPN and SVGIG (reference sequence). The CDR3 contains 14 residues. V lost 0 bases and J 2 bases, leaving 8 bases between the germline ends. The CDR3, as DNA: TGTGCCTGGAGTGTACAGGTAGGCAATCAGCCCCAGCATTTT. This gives the protein CAWSVQVGNQPQHF.

The rearrangement uses TRBV7-9 and TRBJ2-5, with 8 bases matching TRBD1. The germline CDR1 and CDR2 sequences are SEHNR and FQNEAQ (reference sequence). Trimming cost V 5 bases and J 4 bases; bases outside gene matches: 6. This CDR3 contains 14 residues. CDR3 sequence reads: CASSPPTGGETQYF. The CDR3 region has the DNA TGTGCCAGCAGCCCACCCACAGGGGGAGAGACCCAGTACTTC. Using reference TRBV7-9 and TRBJ2-5 for the parts outside the CDR3, the full variable domain is DTGVSQNPRHKITKRGQNVTFRCDPISEHNRLYWYRQTLGQGPEFLTYFQNEAQLEKSRLLSDRFSAERPKGSFSTLEIQRTEQGDSAMYLCASSPPTGGETQYFGPGTRLLVL.

The V and J genes are TRBV9 and TRBJ1-5; D may be TRBD1 (5 bases). The CDR3 spans 15 residues. Trimming stripped 3 bases from V and 4 bases from J, with 14 bases between. Germline CDR1 reads SGDLS; CDR2 reads YYNGEE. The CDR3 sequence: CASSALDGGNQPQHF. The CDR3 bases are TGTGCCAGCAGCGCCCTGGACGGGGGGAATCAGCCCCAGCATTTT.

V usage is TRBV4-2 and J usage is TRBJ2-2, with 9 nucleotides matching TRBD2. With 0 bases clipped from V and 6 bases from J, the junction kept 5 bases outside the gene matches. There are 16 residues in the CDR3. Germline V CDR1 and CDR2: LGHNA, YNFKEQ. The CDR3 loop reads CASSQDASGKAGELFF. CDR3 bases: TGTGCCAGCAGCCAAGATGCTAGCGGGAAGGCCGGGGAGCTGTTTTTT.